The 14 T cell receptor beta chains below come from one sample, sequenced in a study of T-cell memory formation after mild COVID-19 (dated by TCRdb to 2020 to 2023). Libraries came from 5' RACE. Data came from an Illumina NovaSeq 6000. The public reads were reprocessed in TCRdb via fastp at Q25 and MiXCR, keeping in-frame beta chains. Each entry merges the rows of one CDR3 protein and shows their most common DNA and genes. The sample records about 200,000 distinct CDR3 sequences, under 20% of which are singletons. Clones ranked in the top ten supply just over 2% of the sample. Sequencing used PBMCs or a T cell subset sorted from them (not recorded which). The receptors come from an adult woman who had mild COVID-19 (a few samples of this study predate the infection). The sample titles of this study are shuffled in the database, so cell type and time point are left out; the donor was told from shared clones.

The chain is built from TRBV25-1 and TRBJ2-3, with 11 positions matching TRBD2. The CDR3 loop spans 17 amino acids. The junction had 6 bases not matched to a gene; V was cut back by 1 base and J by 3 bases. Germline-derived CDR1 and CDR2 are MGHDK and SYGVNS. The CDR3 DNA is TGTGCCAGCAGTGAATGGCTAGCGGGAGGCACAACAGATACGCAGTATTTT. Its translation is CASSEWLAGGTTDTQYF.

This clonotype appeared a few times. V is TRBV6-5 and J is TRBJ2-1, with TRBD1 identical over 9 bases. Germline V gene data show CDR1 as MNHEY and CDR2 as SVGAGI. CDR3 length: 16 residues. V dropped 6 bases and J dropped 1; count of bases not matched to a gene: 7. The CDR3 DNA is TGTGCCAGCAGACTGACCGGGACAGGGTCCTACAATGAGCAGTTCTTC. It specifies CASRLTGTGSYNEQFF.

V usage is TRBV7-2 and J usage is TRBJ2-1; D unresolved. Trimming cost V 2 bases and J 7 bases, with 9 bases left between them. The CDR3 is 13 residues long. The V gene's germline CDR1 is SGHTA and CDR2 FQGNSA. The CDR3 reads CASSLRPRNEQFF. DNA of the CDR3: TGTGCCAGCAGCTTAAGGCCCAGAAATGAGCAGTTCTTC.

V is TRBV5-6 and J is TRBJ1-4; TRBD1 matches 9 bases. CDR3 length equals 19 residues. Unmatched junction bases numbered 12, after V lost 1 base and J lost 2 bases. Germline CDR1 reads SGHDT; CDR2 reads YYEEEE. The CDR3 is CASSLQGQGLFGTNEKLFF. The CDR3 region has the DNA TGTGCCAGCAGCTTGCAAGGACAGGGGCTCTTCGGCACTAATGAAAAACTGTTTTTT.

The chain combines TRBV6-6 with TRBJ2-1, with D tentatively TRBD1 (6 bases). V was pared by 0 bases and J by 6 bases, with 12 bases between. CDR1 and CDR2 from the germline V gene are MNHNY and SVGAGI (reference sequence). CDR3 length equals 15 residues. The CDR3 coding sequence is TGTGCCAGCAGTTACTCGAGAACAGGGCCCAATGAGCAGTTCTTC. Translating gives CASSYSRTGPNEQFF.

This clonotype was detected only a few times. The chain carries TRBV12-3 or TRBV12-4 and TRBJ2-1; TRBD1 is a possible D gene (6 bases). The V end lost 6 bases, the J end lost 7 bases, and 13 bases lay between the germline ends. This CDR3 is 13 amino acids long. The CDR3 DNA reads as TGTGCCAGCAGGCTACAGGGTAGGAATGAGCAGTTCTTC. Its translation is CASRLQGRNEQFF.

The chain combines TRBV10-3 with TRBJ2-2; 13 bases are shared with TRBD2. J lost 0 bases, V lost 6 bases, and 4 bases had no gene match. Germline V gene lookup returns CDR1 ENHRY and CDR2 SYGVKD. The CDR3 totals 17 residues. The CDR3 DNA sequence: TGTGCCATCAGGAGGACTAGCGGGGGACCGAACACCGGGGAGCTGTTTTTT. This codes for CAIRRTSGGPNTGELFF.

The chain joins TRBV7-2 to TRBJ2-5; D is undetermined. Germline assignment: CDR1 SGHTA and CDR2 FQGNSA. V dropped 1 base and J dropped 1 base, with 7 bases sitting between them. The length of the CDR3 is 14 residues. CDR3 nucleotides: TGTGCCAGCAGCTTAGGTATTATCCAAGAGACCCAGTACTTC. It translates to CASSLGIIQETQYF.

This clonotype was detected only a few times. V and J are TRBV5-1 and TRBJ2-7, with D possibly TRBD1 on 6 matching bases. CDR3 length equals 13 residues. Trimming took 5 bases from V and 0 from J, leaving 9 bases between them. CDR1 is SGHRS and CDR2 is YFSETQ in the germline V gene. The CDR3, as DNA: TGCGCCAGCAGACAGGGTTTCTCCTACGAGCAGTACTTC. The encoded protein is CASRQGFSYEQYF.

The chain has TRBV7-6 and TRBJ1-5; TRBD1 aligns across 8 bases. After removal of 5 bases from V and 3 bases from J, the junction contained 3 bases not matched to a gene. CDR1 and CDR2 from the germline V gene are SGHVS and FNYEAQ. The CDR3 sequence is 14 residues long. The CDR3 DNA reads as TGTGCCAGCAGCCGGACAGGGACCAATCAGCCCCAGCATTTT. This encodes CASSRTGTNQPQHF.

This clonotype is a singleton in its sample. The V and J genes are TRBV2 and TRBJ1-2; D is possibly TRBD1 (6 bases). CDR3 length equals 15 residues. Germline V gives CDR1 SNHLY, CDR2 FYNNEI. V gave up 1 base and J gave up 8 bases, with 17 bases separating them. The CDR3 loop reads CASSEVVGGAGGYTF. CDR3 sequence (DNA): TGTGCCAGCAGTGAAGTCGTGGGGGGGGCTGGAGGCTACACCTTC.

This clonotype was seen at least ten times. The chain links TRBV5-1 to TRBJ2-5; no definite D call. The CDR3 length is 12 residues. CDR1 SGHRS and CDR2 YFSETQ come from the germline V gene. The ends were cut back, 2 bases at V and 1 base at J, with 3 bases in the middle. For the CDR3, the DNA is TGCGCCAGCAGCTTCACCCAAGAGACCCAGTACTTC. It is translated as CASSFTQETQYF. Filled out from reference TRBV5-1 and TRBJ2-5, the complete variable domain reads KAGVTQTPRYLIKTRGQQVTLSCSPISGHRSVSWYQQTPGQGLQFLFEYFSETQRNKGNFPGRFSGRQFSNSRSEMNVSTLELGDSALYLCASSFTQETQYFGPGTRLLVL.

The chain couples TRBV7-2 to TRBJ1-2; the D gene is possibly TRBD1 (5 bases). Germline V gene data show CDR1 as SGHTA and CDR2 as FQGNSA. V lost 4 bases and J lost 4, with 13 bases in between. This CDR3 is built from 14 residues. The CDR3 reads CASSYRDSRYGYTF. The CDR3 bases are TGTGCCAGCAGCTACCGCGACAGCCGCTATGGCTACACCTTC. The whole variable domain, filled in from reference TRBV7-2 and TRBJ1-2, reads GAGVSQSPSNKVTEKGKDVELRCDPISGHTALYWYRQSLGQGLEFLIYFQGNSAPDKSGLPSDRFSAERTGGSVSTLTIQRTQQEDSAVYLCASSYRDSRYGYTFGSGTRLTVV.

V and J are TRBV20-1 and TRBJ2-1; no clear D. Per germline, CDR1 DFQATT and CDR2 SNEGSKA (reference sequence). The CDR3 has 15 residues. Deletions cut 0 bases from V and 5 bases from J, with 14 bases between. The CDR3 is CSARDRSVGNNEQFF. The CDR3 DNA sequence: TGCAGTGCTAGAGATAGGTCAGTGGGTAACAATGAGCAGTTCTTC.